The subject of this entry is one TCR beta chain. Antigen unknown. Clones were sequenced by immunoSEQ multiplex PCR, and TCRdb holds only the in-frame ones, with some missing. The table records over 140,000 clones, about nine tenths of them present only once. The data were obtained in a study of T cell responses to AZD1222 COVID-19 vaccine. Whole-study results and caveats: Spike-specific TCR breadth and depth both grew after two AZD1222 doses. Dominant at 160-218 and 743-854, vaccine-associated CD4 TCRs also spanned spike. Reports indicate that nearly half of spike-specific TCRs are directed at unmutated variant regions. Most donors were white British and more were female, and clonal diversity was possibly underestimated.

The germline CDR1 and CDR2 sequences are LGHNT and FRNRAP. Unmatched junction bases numbered 3, after V lost 1 base and J lost 1 base. The CDR3 has 16 residues. This chain connects TRBV12-5 to TRBJ2-3; 9 bases line up with TRBD1. Sequencing was performed on peripheral blood, taken on day 0 of AZD1222 vaccination. This TCR was sampled from an adult in good health. In DNA form, the CDR3 reads TGTGCTAGTGGTTTGGAGACAGGGGGAGGCACAGATACGCAGTATTTT. This encodes CASGLETGGGTDTQYF.